The 10 T cell receptor beta chains below come from one sample, sequenced in a study of human T cells and chemical hapten exposure. Via MiXCR, TCRdb re-called the RACE reads, giving one row per CDR3 protein. The sample includes about 99,000 distinct CDR3 sequences, approximately 13% of them seen just once. Time point specified: patch test 1, 2 weeks after DPC sensitization. The treatment is: therapeutic diphenylcyclopropenone sensitization with weekly scalp DPC. The source material was whole blood, sampled in connection with sensitization to the hapten diphenylcyclopropenone (DPC). All receptors come from a woman in her thirties or forties with alopecia areata. Some clones in this sample may be carry-over from other donors' samples.

This clonotype was picked up a small number of times. The chain employs TRBV7-3 and TRBJ2-1; TRBD2 agrees at 13 bases. Germline values: CDR1 SGHTA, CDR2 FQGTGA. The CDR3 is 16 residues long. J was trimmed by 9 bases and V by 2 bases; bases with no gene match: 7. CDR3 region: CASSLSRTSGSCEQFF. The CDR3 DNA reads TGTGCCAGCAGCTTATCTAGGACTAGCGGGAGTTGTGAGCAGTTCTTC.

The chain links TRBV15 to TRBJ2-7, with D tentatively TRBD2 (6 bases). Trimming removed 3 bases at V and 8 bases at J, with 11 bases between. There are 12 residues in the CDR3. Per germline, CDR1 LNHNV and CDR2 YYDKDF (reference sequence). CDR3 sequence reads: CATSRTAGQQYF. Here the CDR3 DNA reads TGTGCCACCAGCAGGACTGCGGGACAGCAGTACTTC.

This clonotype came up many times. In DNA, the CDR3 is TGTGCCAGCAGGGCAGGGAGCTCGAGCAATCAGCCCCAGCATTTT. This gives the protein CASRAGSSSNQPQHF. The chain links TRBV12-3 or TRBV12-4 to TRBJ1-5; a possible D gene is TRBD1 (5 bases). CDR3 length: 15 residues. V was shortened by 6 bases and J by 1 base, with 13 bases between the two germline ends.

This clonotype appeared a few times. The chain carries TRBV28 and TRBJ2-7; D unclear. The CDR3 runs to 10 residues. CDR1 is MDHEN, CDR2 SYDVKM, per germline. V was clipped by 3 bases and J by 5 bases, with 2 bases between them. Here the CDR3 DNA reads TGTGCCAGCAGTTTTAACGAGCAGTACTTC. Translation: CASSFNEQYF.

In this sample, this clonotype turned up a few times. The chain recombines TRBV7-9 with TRBJ2-5; 13 bases are a match to TRBD2. Looked up from germline, CDR1 is SEHNR and CDR2 is FQNEAQ (reference sequence). Germline trimming cut 4 bases from V and 2 bases from J; bases unmatched to any gene: 4. The CDR3 is 16 residues long. The CDR3 DNA sequence: TGTGCCAGCAGCTGGGGACTAGCGGGAACACAAGAGACCCAGTACTTC. This sequence encodes CASSWGLAGTQETQYF.

This clonotype has only a few counts. This sequence joins TRBV28 and TRBJ2-7, with D perhaps matching TRBD1 (6 bases). CDR1 is MDHEN and CDR2 is SYDVKM in the germline V gene. Trimming cost V 9 bases and J 7 bases, with 19 bases left between them. This CDR3 contains 13 residues. CDR3 DNA sequence: TGTGCCAGTCAACCGGGACAAGGAACAGAGCAGTACTTC. Translated: CASQPGQGTEQYF.

This clonotype was recorded a few times. The CDR3 bases are TGTGCCAGCAGCTTAACCCAACTCCGCCAGTACGAGCAGTACTTC. Translating gives CASSLTQLRQYEQYF. The chain is built from TRBV7-8 and TRBJ2-7; the D is unclear. Germline CDR1 is SGHVS and CDR2 is FQNEAQ. Between the trimmed V and J ends, which lost 2 bases and 4 bases, there was a span of 15 bases. This CDR3 region has 15 residues.

This clonotype was picked up many times. The chain recombines TRBV23-1 with TRBJ1-1; maybe TRBD1 (5 bases). TRBV23-1 is sorted into the ORF group, with uncertain function. V was shortened by 2 bases and J by 0 bases, with 7 bases between the two germline ends. CDR3 length: 14 residues. The CDR3 here is CASSQGAMNTEAFF. The CDR3 DNA is TGCGCCAGCAGTCAAGGGGCCATGAACACTGAAGCTTTCTTT.

CDR3 region: CASSPSGTATYEQYF. CDR3 bases: TGTGCCAGCAGTCCATCCGGGACGGCAACCTACGAGCAGTACTTC. The rearrangement joins TRBV12-3 or TRBV12-4 to TRBJ2-7, with D perhaps matching TRBD1 or TRBD2 (5 bases each). This CDR3 has 15 amino acids. The V and J ends lost 5 bases and 2 bases respectively, with 16 bases between them.

There are a few counts of this clonotype. The J gene is TRBJ2-1, the V gene TRBV6-2 or TRBV6-3; weak D call: TRBD2 (5 bases). Germline-derived CDR1 and CDR2 are MNHEY and SVGEGT. The V end was cut by 4 bases, the J end by 6 bases, with 7 bases between. The CDR3 is 12 amino acids. CDR3 DNA sequence: TGTGCCAGCAGTTCACTAGGCAATGAGCAGTTCTTC. Protein: CASSSLGNEQFF.